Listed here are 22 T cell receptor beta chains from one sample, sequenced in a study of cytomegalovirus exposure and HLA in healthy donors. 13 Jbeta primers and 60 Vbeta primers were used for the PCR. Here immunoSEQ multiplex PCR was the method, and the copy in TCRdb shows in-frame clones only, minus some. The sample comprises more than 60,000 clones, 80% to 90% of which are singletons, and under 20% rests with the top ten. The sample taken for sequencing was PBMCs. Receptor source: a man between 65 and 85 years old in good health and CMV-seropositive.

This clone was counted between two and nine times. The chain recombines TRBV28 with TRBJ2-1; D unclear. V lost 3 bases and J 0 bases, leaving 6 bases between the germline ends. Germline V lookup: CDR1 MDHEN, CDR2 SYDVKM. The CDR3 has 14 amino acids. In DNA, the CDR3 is TGTGCCAGCAGTTTTCATAGCTCCTACAATGAGCAGTTCTTC. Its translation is CASSFHSSYNEQFF.

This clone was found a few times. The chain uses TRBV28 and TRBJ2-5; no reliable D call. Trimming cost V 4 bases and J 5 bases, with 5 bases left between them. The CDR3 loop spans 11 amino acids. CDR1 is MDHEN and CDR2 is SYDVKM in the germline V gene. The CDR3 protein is CASSYGETQYF. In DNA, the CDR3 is TGTGCCAGCAGTTACGGGGAGACCCAGTACTTC.

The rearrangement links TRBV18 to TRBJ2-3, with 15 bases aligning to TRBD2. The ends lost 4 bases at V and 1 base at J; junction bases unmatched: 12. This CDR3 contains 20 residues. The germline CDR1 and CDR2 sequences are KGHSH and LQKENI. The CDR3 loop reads CASSLTFGLAGGQGTDTQYF. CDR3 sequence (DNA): TGTGCCAGCTCACTAACCTTCGGACTAGCGGGAGGGCAAGGCACAGATACGCAGTATTTT.

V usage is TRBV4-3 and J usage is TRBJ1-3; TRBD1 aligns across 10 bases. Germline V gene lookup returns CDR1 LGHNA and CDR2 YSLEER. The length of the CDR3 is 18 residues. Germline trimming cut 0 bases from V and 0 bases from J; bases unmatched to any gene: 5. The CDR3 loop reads CASSQDPGQGISGNTIYF. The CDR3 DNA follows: TGCGCCAGCAGCCAAGACCCGGGACAGGGGATCTCTGGAAACACCATATATTTT.

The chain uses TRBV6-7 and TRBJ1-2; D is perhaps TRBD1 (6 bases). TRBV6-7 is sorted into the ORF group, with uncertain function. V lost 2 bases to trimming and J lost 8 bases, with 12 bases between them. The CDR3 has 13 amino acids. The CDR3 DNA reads TGTGCCAGCAGTTACGCGGACAGACGAGGCTACACCTTC. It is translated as CASSYADRRGYTF.

The CDR3 loop is CASTRTGADGYTF. In nucleotides, the CDR3 is TGTGCCAGCACGCGGACAGGGGCAGATGGCTACACCTTC. This rearrangement joins TRBV7-9 to TRBJ1-2; 9 positions match TRBD1. The CDR3 covers 13 residues. Trimming took 7 bases from V and 6 from J; bases not matched to a gene: 6. The V gene's germline CDR1 is SEHNR and CDR2 FQNEAQ (reference sequence).

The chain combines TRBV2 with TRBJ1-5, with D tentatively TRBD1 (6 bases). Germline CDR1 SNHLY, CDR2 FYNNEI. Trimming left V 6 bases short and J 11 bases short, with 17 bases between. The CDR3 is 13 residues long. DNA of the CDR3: TGTGCCAGCAGGGACAGTCCCATTAGAGCCCAGCATTTT. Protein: CASRDSPIRAQHF.

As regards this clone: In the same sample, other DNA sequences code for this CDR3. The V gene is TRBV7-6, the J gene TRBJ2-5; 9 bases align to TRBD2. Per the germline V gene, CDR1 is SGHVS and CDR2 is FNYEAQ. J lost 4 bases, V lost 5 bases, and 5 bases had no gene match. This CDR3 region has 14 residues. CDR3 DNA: TGTGCCAGCAGCCTGGGGACTAGCCGAGAGACCCAGTACTTC. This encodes CASSLGTSRETQYF.

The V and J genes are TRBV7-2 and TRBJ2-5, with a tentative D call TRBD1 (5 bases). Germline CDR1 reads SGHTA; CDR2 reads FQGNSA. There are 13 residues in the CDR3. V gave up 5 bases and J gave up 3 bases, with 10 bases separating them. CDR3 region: CASSLGLEETQYF. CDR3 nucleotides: TGTGCCAGCAGCCTGGGGCTAGAAGAGACCCAGTACTTC.

CDR3 in amino acids: CASNPITREGGYTF. The DNA for the CDR3 is TGCGCCAGCAACCCCATTACCAGGGAGGGAGGCTACACCTTC. The chain recombines TRBV4-1 with TRBJ1-2; D might be TRBD1 (5 bases). The ends were cut back, 7 bases at V and 8 bases at J, with 20 bases in the middle. Germline lookup yields CDR1 MGHRA and CDR2 YSYEKL. The CDR3 covers 14 residues.

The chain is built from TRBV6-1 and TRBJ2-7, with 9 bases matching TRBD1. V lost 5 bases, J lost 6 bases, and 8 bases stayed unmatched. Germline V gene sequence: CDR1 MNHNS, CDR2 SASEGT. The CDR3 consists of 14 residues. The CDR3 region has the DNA TGTGCCAGCAGTACACAGGGACAGGGCTTCGAGCAGTACTTC. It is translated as CASSTQGQGFEQYF.

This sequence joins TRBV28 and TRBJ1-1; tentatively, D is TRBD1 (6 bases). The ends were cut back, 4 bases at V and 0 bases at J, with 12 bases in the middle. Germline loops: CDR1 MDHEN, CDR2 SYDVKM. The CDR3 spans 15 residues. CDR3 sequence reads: CASSSPGEMNTEAFF. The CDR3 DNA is TGTGCCAGCAGTTCCCCAGGGGAGATGAACACTGAAGCTTTCTTT.

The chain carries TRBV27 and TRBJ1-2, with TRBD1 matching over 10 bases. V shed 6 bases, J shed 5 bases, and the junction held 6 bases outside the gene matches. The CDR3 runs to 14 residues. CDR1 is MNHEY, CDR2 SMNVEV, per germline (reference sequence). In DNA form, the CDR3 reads TGTGCCAGCAGGCCCGGGACAGGGGTATATGGCTACACCTTC. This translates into CASRPGTGVYGYTF.

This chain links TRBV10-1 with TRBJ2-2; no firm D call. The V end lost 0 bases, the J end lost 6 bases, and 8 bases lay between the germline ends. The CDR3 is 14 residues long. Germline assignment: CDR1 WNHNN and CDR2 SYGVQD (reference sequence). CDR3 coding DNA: TGCGCCAGCAGTGAGTCCCCCTTCGCCGGGGAGCTGTTTTTT. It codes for CASSESPFAGELFF.

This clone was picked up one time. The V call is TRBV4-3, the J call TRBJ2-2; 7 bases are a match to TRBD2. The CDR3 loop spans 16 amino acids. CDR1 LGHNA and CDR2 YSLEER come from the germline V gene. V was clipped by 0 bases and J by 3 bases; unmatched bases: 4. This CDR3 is CASSQDGRGYTGELFF. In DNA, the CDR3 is TGCGCCAGCAGCCAAGATGGGAGGGGCTACACCGGGGAGCTGTTTTTT.

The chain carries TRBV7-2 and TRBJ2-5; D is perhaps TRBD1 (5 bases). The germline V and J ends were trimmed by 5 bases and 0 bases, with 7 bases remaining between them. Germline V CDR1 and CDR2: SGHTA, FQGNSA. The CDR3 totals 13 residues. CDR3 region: CASSLRDQETQYF. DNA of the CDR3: TGTGCCAGCAGCCTCAGGGACCAAGAGACCCAGTACTTC.

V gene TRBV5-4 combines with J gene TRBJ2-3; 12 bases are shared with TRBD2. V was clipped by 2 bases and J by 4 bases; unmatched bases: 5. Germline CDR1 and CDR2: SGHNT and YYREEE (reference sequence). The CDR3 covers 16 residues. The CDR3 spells CASSLRLAGAADTQYF. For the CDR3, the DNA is TGTGCCAGCAGCTTAAGACTAGCGGGAGCAGCAGATACGCAGTATTTT.

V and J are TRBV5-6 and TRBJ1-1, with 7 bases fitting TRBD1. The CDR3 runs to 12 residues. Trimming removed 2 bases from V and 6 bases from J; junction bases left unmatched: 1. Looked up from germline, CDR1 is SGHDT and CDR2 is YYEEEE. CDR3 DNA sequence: TGTGCCAGCAGCTTCGACAGGGCTGAAGCTTTCTTT. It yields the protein CASSFDRAEAFF.

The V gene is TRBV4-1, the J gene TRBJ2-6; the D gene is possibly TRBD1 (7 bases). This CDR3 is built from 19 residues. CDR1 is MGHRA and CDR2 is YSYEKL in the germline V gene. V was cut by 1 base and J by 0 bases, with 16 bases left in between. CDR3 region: CASSQAVQGGFSGANVLTF. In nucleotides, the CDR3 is TGCGCCAGCAGCCAAGCAGTCCAGGGGGGCTTCTCTGGGGCCAACGTCCTGACTTTC.

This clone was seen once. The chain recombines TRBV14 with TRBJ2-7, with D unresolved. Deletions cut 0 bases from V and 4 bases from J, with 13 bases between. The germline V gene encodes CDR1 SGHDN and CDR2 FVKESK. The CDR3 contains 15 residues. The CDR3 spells CASSQDRLGRYEQYF. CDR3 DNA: TGTGCCAGCAGCCAAGACAGGTTGGGCAGGTACGAGCAGTACTTC.

The CDR3 loop is CASSSPTGVNTEAFF. CDR3 nucleotides: TGTGCCAGCAGTTCCCCTACGGGGGTGAACACTGAAGCTTTCTTT. This chain connects TRBV6-5 to TRBJ1-1; weak D call: TRBD1 (5 bases). The CDR3 is made up of 15 amino acids. Trimming stripped 4 bases from V and 0 bases from J, with 12 bases between. CDR1 is MNHEY, CDR2 SVGAGI, per germline.

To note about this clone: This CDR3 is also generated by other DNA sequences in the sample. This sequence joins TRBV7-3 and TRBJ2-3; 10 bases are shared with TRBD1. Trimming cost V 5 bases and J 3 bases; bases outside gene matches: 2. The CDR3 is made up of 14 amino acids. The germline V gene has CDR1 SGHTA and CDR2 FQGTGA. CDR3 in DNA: TGTGCCAGCAGCCTGGGACAGGGGACAGATACGCAGTATTTT. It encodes CASSLGQGTDTQYF.